This T cell receptor beta chain stems from a study of T cell clonotyping in hematopoietic cell transplantation. Points from the study as a whole: Higher Inverse Simpson Index values in graft donor and pretransplant recipient predicted broader posttransplant TCR diversity. At the given depth, recipient repertoires were over 95% de novo clonotypes. After transplant, recipient diversity fell while pathologically expanded clonotypes grew through day 180.

Samples: about 28 days before transplant, then days 30, 100 and 180 after. The count of this clone is one. Its antigen is not known. This CDR3 is built from 15 residues. CDR1 is SGHTA and CDR2 is FQGTGA in the germline V gene. The V gene lost 2 bases and the J gene lost 5 bases, with 15 bases spanning the gap. Here immunoSEQ multiplex PCR was the method, and the copy in TCRdb shows in-frame clones only, minus some. The table lists more than 7,000 clones, more than 70% of them singletons. Sequences were derived from PBMCs, sampled 100 days after allogeneic stem cell transplant. The origin of this receptor is a male patient in his late teens or twenties who had an allogeneic stem cell transplant from a related donor, so the T cells may come from the graft donor. Some clones in this sample may be carry-over from other donors' samples. V usage is TRBV7-3 and J usage is TRBJ1-1; possible D gene TRBD1, 6 bases. CDR3 in amino acids: CASSLVGGLGTEAFF. CDR3 DNA: TGTGCCAGCAGCTTAGTTGGGGGGCTGGGGACTGAAGCTTTCTTT.